A selection of T cell receptor beta chains follows, all from one sample in a study of blood T cell repertoires in COVID-19. Assay: immunoSEQ multiplex PCR; the TCRdb copy retains only in-frame clones and omits some. The table lists roughly 390,000 clones, 85% of them singletons. Sequenced input: peripheral blood. The origin of the receptors is a woman under 30 with acute or convalescent COVID-19. CDR3s include the opening cysteine and the closing phenylalanine or tryptophan. D genes are given only for firm matches. Expanded clones are given a class, and other clones once, few, many or no size at all.

V,size,J,D,DNA,CDR3
TRBV27,NA,TRBJ2-3,NA,TGTGCCAGCAGACCGAAAGTAGCCTTAGGGGCAGATACGCAGTATTTT,CASRPKVALGADTQYF
TRBV28,NA,TRBJ1-1,TRBD1,TGTGCCAGCAGTATCCGGGACAGAGGAGCTTTCTTT,CASSIRDRGAFF
TRBV24-1,NA,TRBJ2-7,NA,TGTGCCACCAGTGATTCTTCCGCCGGCGGGGTCGAGCAGTACTTC,CATSDSSAGGVEQYF
TRBV5-1,NA,TRBJ2-7,TRBD2,TGCGCCAGCAGCGCCGGGACTAGCGGGGTCTACGAGCAGTACTTC,CASSAGTSGVYEQYF
TRBV12-5,NA,TRBJ1-2,NA,TGTGCTAGTGGTTCTGATCTCCTAATCTATGGCTACACCTTC,CASGSDLLIYGYTF
TRBV14,few,TRBJ1-1,TRBD1,TGTGCCAGCAGCCAAACGTACCAGGGGGCTCTAGCTTTCTTT,CASSQTYQGALAFF
TRBV27,few,TRBJ1-2,TRBD1,TGTGCCAGCAGTTTAGATCCCCCCGCAGGGGGCAACTATGGCTACACCTTC,CASSLDPPAGGNYGYTF
TRBV7-2,NA,TRBJ1-2,NA,TGTGCCAGCAGTTCTACACCCGGACAGTCCCGGAATGGCTACACCTTC,CASSSTPGQSRNGYTF
TRBV10-1,NA,TRBJ2-1,NA,TGCGCCAGCAGTGAGGGACAGACGTACAATGAGCAGTTCTTC,CASSEGQTYNEQFF
TRBV5-6,NA,TRBJ2-7,TRBD1,TGTGCCAGCAGCTTCAGACAGGGGTTGCGCGAGCAGTACTTC,CASSFRQGLREQYF
TRBV7-8,NA,TRBJ1-2,NA,TGTGCCAGCAGCTTAGAGTTGCGATCTAACTATGGCTACACCTTC,CASSLELRSNYGYTF
TRBV11-2,NA,TRBJ2-1,NA,TGTGCCAGCAGCTTAGACGGGAGAGCCTACAATGAGCAGTTCTTC,CASSLDGRAYNEQFF
TRBV7-3,NA,TRBJ2-3,TRBD2,TGTGCCAGCAGTCTAAGTAGGGCTAGCGGGGAGGCAAGCACAGATACGCAGTATTTT,CASSLSRASGEASTDTQYF